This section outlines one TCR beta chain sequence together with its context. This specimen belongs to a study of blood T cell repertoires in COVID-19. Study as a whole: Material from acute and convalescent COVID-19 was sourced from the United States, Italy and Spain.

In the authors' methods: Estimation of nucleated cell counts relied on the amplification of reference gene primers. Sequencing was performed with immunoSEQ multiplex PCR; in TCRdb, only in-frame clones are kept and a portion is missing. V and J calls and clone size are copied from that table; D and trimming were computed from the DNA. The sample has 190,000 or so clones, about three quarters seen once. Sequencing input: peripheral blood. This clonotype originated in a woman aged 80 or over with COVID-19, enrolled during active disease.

In DNA, the CDR3 is TGTGCCAGCATTCCAAGGGGAGAGACCCAGTACTTC. Encoded protein: CASIPRGETQYF. The rearrangement joins TRBV6-5 to TRBJ2-5; D perhaps matches TRBD1 (5 bases). With 7 bases removed from V and 4 bases from J, the gap between germline ends came to 10 bases. Germline assignment: CDR1 MNHEY and CDR2 SVGAGI. This CDR3 is built from 12 residues.